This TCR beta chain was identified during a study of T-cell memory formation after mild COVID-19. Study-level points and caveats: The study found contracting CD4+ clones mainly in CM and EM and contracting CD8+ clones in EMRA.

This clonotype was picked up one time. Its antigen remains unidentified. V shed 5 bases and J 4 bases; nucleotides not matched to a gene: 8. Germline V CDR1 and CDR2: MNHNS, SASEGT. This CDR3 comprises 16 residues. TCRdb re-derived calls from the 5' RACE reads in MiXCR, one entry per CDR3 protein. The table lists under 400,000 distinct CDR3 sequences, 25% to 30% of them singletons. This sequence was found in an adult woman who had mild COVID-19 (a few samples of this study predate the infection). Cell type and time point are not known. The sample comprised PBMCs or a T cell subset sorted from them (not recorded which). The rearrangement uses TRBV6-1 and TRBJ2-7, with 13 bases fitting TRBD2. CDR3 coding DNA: TGTGCCAGCAGTCTATCGGGACTAGCGGGAATTTACGAGCAGTACTTC. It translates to CASSLSGLAGIYEQYF.